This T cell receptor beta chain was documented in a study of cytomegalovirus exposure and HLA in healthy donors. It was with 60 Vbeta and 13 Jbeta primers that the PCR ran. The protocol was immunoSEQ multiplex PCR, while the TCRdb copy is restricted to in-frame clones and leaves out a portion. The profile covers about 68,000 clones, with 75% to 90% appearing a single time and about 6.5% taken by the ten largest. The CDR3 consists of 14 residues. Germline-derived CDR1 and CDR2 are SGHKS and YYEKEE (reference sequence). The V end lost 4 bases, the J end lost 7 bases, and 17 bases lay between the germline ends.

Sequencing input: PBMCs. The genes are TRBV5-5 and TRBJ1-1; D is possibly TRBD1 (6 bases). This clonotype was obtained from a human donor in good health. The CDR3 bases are TGTGCCAGCAGCCCAAACCGGGGACATAATGAAGCTTTCTTT. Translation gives CASSPNRGHNEAFF. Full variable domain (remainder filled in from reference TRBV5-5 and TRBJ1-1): DAGVTQSPTHLIKTRGQQVTLRCSPISGHKSVSWYQQVLGQGPQFIFQYYEKEERGRGNFPDRFSARQFPNYSSELNVNALLLGDSALYLCASSPNRGHNEAFFGQGTRLTVV.